This T cell receptor (beta chain) was recorded in a study of blood T cell repertoires in COVID-19. Per the original methods: Nucleated cell number was recorded as an estimate derived from reference gene primer amplification. Using immunoSEQ multiplex PCR, the repertoire was profiled, and TCRdb retains in-frame clones only, with some absent. That table furnishes V, J and clone size, whereas the DNA furnished D and trimming. The profile shows about 74,000 clones, less than 95% of them singletons. The CDR3 length is 13 residues. Germline lookup yields CDR1 SGHDT and CDR2 YYEEEE. V lost 4 bases, J lost 6 bases, and 12 bases lay in between.

This chain links TRBV5-6 with TRBJ2-3; tentative D call: TRBD2 (5 bases). The TCR comes from a woman aged 55-69 years with active COVID-19. Sequenced sample: peripheral blood. The DNA of the CDR3 is TGTGCCAGCAGCCCAAGCTCGGGGGATACGCAGTATTTT. This codes for CASSPSSGDTQYF.